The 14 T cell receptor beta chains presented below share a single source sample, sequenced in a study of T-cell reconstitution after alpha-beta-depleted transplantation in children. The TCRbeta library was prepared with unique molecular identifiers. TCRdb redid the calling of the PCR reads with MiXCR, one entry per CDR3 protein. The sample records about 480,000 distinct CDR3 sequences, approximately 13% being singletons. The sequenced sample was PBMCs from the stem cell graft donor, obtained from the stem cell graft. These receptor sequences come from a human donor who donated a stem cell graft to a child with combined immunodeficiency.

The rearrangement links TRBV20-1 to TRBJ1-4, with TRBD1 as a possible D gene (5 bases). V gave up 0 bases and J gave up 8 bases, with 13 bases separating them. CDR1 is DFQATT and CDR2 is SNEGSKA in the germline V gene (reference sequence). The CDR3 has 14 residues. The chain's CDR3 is CSARDRGPGEKLFF. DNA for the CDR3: TGCAGTGCTAGAGATCGGGGCCCGGGGGAAAAACTGTTTTTT.

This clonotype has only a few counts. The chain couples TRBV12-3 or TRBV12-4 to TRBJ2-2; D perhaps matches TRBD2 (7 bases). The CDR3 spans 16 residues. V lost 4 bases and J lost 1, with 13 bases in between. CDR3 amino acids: CASSSAGAKNTGELFF. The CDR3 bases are TGTGCCAGCAGTTCCGCGGGGGCCAAGAACACCGGGGAGCTGTTTTTT.

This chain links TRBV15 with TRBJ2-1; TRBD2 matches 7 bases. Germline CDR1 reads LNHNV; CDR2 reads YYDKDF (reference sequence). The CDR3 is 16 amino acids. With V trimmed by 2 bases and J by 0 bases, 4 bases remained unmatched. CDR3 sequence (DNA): TGTGCCACCAGCAGATCGGGGGGTAGCTCCTACAATGAGCAGTTCTTC. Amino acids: CATSRSGGSSYNEQFF.

Here the CDR3 reads CSALRPGGYTF. CDR3 bases: TGCAGTGCCCTCCGTCCCGGGGGCTACACCTTC. V and J are TRBV20-1 and TRBJ1-2; D is unclear. Trimming removed 6 bases at V and 8 bases at J, with 13 bases between. The CDR3 contains 11 residues. Germline values: CDR1 DFQATT, CDR2 SNEGSKA (reference sequence).

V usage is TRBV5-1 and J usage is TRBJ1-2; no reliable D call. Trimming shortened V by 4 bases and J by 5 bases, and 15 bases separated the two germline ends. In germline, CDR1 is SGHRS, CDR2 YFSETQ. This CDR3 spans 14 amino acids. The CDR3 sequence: CASSPEDGLYGYTF. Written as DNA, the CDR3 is TGCGCCAGCAGCCCCGAGGACGGATTATATGGCTACACCTTC.

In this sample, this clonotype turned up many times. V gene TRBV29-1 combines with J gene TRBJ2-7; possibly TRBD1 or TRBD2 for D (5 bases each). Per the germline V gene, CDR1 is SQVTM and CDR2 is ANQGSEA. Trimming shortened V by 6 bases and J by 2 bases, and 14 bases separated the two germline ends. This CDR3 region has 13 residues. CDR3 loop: CSVKGDEAYEQYF. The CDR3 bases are TGCAGCGTGAAAGGGGACGAGGCCTACGAGCAGTACTTC.

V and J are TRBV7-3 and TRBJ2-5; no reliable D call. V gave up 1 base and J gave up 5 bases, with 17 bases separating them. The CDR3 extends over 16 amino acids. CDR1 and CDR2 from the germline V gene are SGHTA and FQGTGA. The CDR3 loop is CASSLNSASVGETQYF. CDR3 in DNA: TGTGCCAGCAGCTTAAATTCCGCCTCGGTAGGGGAGACCCAGTACTTC.

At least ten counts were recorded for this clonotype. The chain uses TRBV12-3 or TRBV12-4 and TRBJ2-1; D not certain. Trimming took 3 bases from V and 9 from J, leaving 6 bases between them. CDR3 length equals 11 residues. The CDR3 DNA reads TGTGCCAGCAGTTTTTATGGTGAGCAGTTCTTC. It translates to CASSFYGEQFF.

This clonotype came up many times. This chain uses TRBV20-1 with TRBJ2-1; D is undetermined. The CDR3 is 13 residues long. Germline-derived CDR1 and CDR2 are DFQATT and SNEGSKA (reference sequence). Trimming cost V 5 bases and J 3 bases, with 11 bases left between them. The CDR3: CSAGSRDYNEQFF. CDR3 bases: TGCAGTGCTGGATCTAGGGACTACAATGAGCAGTTCTTC.

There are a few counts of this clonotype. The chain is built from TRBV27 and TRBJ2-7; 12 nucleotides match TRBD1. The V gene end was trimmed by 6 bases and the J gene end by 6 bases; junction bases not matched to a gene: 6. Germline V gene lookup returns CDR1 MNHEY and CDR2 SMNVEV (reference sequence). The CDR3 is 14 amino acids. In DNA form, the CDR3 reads TGTGCCAGCAGGCCCGGGACAGGGGGCGGCGAGCAGTACTTC. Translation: CASRPGTGGGEQYF.

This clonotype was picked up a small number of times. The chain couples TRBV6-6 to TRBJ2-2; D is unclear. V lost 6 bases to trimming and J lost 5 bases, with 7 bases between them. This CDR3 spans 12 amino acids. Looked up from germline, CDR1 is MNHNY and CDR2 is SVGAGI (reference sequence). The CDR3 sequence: CASSGPTGELFF. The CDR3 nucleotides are TGTGCCAGCAGCGGACCTACCGGGGAGCTGTTTTTT.

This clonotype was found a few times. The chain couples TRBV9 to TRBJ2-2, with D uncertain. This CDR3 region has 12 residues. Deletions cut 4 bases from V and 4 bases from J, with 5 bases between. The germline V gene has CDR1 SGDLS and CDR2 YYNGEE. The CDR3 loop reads CASSTGTGELFF. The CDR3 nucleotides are TGTGCCAGCAGCACGGGCACCGGGGAGCTGTTTTTT.

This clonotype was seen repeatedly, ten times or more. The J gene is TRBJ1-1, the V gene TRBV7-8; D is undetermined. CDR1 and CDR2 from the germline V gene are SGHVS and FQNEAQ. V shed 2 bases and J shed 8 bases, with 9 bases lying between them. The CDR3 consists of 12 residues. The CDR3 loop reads CASSLQDEEAFF. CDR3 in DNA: TGTGCCAGCAGCTTACAGGACGAGGAAGCTTTCTTT.

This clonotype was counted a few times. The CDR3 DNA sequence: TGTGCCAGCAGCGTAGGAGGCGGGAGCACCGCAGAGACCCAGTACTTC. As protein: CASSVGGGSTAETQYF. The chain couples TRBV9 to TRBJ2-5; TRBD2 agrees at 7 bases. The CDR3 consists of 16 residues. V was pared by 0 bases and J by 4 bases, with 9 bases of the junction left unmatched. Looked up from germline, CDR1 is SGDLS and CDR2 is YYNGEE.